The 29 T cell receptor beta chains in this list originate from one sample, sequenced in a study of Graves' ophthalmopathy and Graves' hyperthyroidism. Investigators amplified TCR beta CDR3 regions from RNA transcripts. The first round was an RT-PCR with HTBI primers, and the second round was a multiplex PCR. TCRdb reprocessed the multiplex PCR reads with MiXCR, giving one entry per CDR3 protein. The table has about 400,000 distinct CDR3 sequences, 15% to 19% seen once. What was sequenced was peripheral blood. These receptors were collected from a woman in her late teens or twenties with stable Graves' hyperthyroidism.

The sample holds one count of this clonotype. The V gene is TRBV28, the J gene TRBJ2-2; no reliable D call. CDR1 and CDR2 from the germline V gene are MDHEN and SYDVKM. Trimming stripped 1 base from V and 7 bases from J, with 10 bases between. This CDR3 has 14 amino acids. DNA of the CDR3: TGTGCCAGCAGTTTATCCCTCCAGGTCGGGGAGCTGTTTTTT. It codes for CASSLSLQVGELFF.

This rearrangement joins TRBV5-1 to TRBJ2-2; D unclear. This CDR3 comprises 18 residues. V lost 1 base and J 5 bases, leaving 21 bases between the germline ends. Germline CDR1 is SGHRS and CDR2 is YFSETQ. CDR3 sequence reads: CASSLRASWLASTGELFF. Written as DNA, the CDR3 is TGCGCCAGCAGCTTGAGGGCGAGTTGGTTGGCCTCTACCGGGGAGCTGTTTTTT.

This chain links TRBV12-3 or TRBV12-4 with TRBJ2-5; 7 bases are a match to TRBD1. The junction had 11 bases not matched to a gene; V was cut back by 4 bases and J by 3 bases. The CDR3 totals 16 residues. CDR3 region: CASSSSRDSLKETQYF. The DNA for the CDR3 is TGTGCCAGCAGTTCCTCCCGGGACAGCCTAAAAGAGACCCAGTACTTC.

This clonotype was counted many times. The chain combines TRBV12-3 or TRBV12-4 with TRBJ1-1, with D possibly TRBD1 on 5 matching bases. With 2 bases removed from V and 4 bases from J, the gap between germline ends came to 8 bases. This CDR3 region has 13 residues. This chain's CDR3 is CASSLWGSTEAFF. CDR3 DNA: TGTGCCAGCAGTTTATGGGGGAGCACTGAAGCTTTCTTT.

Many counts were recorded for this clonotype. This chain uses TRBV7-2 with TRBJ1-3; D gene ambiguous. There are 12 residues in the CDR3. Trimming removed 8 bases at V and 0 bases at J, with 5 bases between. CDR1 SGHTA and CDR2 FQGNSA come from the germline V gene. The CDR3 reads CASGTSGNTIYF. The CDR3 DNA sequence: TGTGCCAGCGGCACCTCTGGAAACACCATATATTTT. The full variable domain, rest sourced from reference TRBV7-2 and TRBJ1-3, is GAGVSQSPSNKVTEKGKDVELRCDPISGHTALYWYRQSLGQGLEFLIYFQGNSAPDKSGLPSDRFSAERTGGSVSTLTIQRTQQEDSAVYLCASGTSGNTIYFGEGSWLTVV.

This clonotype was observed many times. As DNA, the CDR3 is TGTGCCACCAGTGAGACCCCCGGGACAGGGGTCAACACCGGGGAGCTGTTTTTT. It yields the protein CATSETPGTGVNTGELFF. This rearrangement joins TRBV24-1 to TRBJ2-2, with 10 positions matching TRBD1. With 4 bases clipped from V and 2 bases from J, the junction kept 9 bases outside the gene matches. This CDR3 has 18 residues. The germline V gene encodes CDR1 KGHDR and CDR2 SFDVKD.

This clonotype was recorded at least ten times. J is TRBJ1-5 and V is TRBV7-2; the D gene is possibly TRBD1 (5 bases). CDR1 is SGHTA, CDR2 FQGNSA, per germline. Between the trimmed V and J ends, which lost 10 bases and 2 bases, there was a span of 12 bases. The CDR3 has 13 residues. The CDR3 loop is CATSGRGNQPQHF. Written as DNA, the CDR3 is TGTGCCACTTCAGGGAGGGGCAATCAGCCCCAGCATTTT.

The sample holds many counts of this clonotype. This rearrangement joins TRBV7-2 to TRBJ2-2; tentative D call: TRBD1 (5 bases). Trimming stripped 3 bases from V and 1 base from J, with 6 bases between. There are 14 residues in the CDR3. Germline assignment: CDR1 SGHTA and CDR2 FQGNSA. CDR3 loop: CASSFGQNTGELFF. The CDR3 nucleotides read TGTGCCAGCAGCTTCGGACAGAACACCGGGGAGCTGTTTTTT.

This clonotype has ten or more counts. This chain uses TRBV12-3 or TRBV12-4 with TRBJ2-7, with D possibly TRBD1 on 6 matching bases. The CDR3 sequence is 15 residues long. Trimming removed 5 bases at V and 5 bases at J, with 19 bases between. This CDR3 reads CASSANRQVVHEQYF. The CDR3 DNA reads TGTGCCAGCAGTGCAAATAGACAGGTGGTCCACGAGCAGTACTTC.

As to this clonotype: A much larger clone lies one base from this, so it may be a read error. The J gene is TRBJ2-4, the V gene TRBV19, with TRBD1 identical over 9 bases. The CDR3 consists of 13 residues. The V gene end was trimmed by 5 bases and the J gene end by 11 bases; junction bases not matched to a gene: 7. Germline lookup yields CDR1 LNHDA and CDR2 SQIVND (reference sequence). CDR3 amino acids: CASSRQGGNVQYF. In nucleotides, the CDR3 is TGTGCCAGTAGTCGACAGGGGGGGAACGTTCAGTACTTC.

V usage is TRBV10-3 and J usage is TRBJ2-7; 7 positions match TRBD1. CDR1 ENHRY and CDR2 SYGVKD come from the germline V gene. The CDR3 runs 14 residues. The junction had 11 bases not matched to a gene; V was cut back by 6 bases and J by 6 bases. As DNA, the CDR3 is TGTGCCATCAGCCCCGGGACAGCGGTTGGCGAGCAGTACTTC. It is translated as CAISPGTAVGEQYF.

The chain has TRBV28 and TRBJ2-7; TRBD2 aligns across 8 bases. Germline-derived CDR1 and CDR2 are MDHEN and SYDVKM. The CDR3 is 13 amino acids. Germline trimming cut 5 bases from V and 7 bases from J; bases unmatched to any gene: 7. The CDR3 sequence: CASSHGGGEEQYF. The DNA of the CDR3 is TGTGCCAGCAGTCACGGGGGGGGTGAAGAGCAGTACTTC.

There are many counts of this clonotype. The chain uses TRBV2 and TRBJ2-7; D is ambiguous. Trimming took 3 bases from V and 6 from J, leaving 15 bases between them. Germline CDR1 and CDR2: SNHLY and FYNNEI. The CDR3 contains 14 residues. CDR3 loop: CASSEWLSSIEQYF. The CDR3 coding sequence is TGTGCCAGCAGTGAGTGGCTTTCCTCCATCGAGCAGTACTTC.

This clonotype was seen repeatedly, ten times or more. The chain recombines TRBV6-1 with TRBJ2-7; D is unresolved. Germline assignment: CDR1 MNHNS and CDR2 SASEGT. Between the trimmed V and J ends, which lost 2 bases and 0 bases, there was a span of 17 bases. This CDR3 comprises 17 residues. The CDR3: CASSENLNPWGSYEQYF. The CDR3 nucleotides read TGTGCCAGCAGTGAAAATTTGAACCCTTGGGGCTCCTACGAGCAGTACTTC.

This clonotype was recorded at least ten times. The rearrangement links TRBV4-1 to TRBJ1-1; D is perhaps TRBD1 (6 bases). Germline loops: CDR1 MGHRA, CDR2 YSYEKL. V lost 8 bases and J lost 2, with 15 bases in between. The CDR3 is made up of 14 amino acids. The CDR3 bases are TGCGCCAGCGATGGGGGAGGGGGTAACACTGAAGCTTTCTTT. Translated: CASDGGGGNTEAFF.

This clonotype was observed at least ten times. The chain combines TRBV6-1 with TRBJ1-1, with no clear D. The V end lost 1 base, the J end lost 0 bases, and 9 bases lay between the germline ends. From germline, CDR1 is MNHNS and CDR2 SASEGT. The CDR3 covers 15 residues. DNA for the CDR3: TGTGCCAGCAGTGAAGGAGTGCTAATGAACACTGAAGCTTTCTTT. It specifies CASSEGVLMNTEAFF.

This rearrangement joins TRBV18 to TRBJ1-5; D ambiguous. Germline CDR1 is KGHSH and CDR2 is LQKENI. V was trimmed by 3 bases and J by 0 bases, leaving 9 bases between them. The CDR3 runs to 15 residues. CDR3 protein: CASSPVGDSNQPQHF. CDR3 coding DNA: TGTGCCAGCTCACCGGTAGGTGATAGCAATCAGCCCCAGCATTTT.

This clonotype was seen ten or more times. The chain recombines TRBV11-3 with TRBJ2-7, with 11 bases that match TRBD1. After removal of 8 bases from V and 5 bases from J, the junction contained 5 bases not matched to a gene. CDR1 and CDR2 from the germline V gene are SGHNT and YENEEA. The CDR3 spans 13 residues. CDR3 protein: CASVGQGANEQYF. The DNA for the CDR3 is TGTGCCAGCGTTGGACAGGGGGCGAACGAGCAGTACTTC.

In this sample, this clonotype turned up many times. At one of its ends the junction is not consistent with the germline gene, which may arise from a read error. This CDR3 is CASSFSAGALFKGAQYF. The CDR3 DNA is TGTGCTAGCAGCTTCAGTGCAGGGGCCCTTTTTAAGGGGGCCCAGTACTTC. V gene TRBV7-7 combines with J gene TRBJ2-5; TRBD1 might be the D (6 bases). Germline values: CDR1 SSHAT, CDR2 FNYEAQ (reference sequence). This CDR3 has 17 amino acids.

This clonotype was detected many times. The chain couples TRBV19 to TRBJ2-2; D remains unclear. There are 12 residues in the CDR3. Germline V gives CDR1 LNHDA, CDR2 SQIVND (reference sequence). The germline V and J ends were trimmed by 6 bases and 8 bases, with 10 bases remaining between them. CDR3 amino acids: CASRVRGGELFF. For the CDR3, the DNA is TGTGCCAGTAGGGTTCGCGGTGGGGAGCTGTTTTTT.

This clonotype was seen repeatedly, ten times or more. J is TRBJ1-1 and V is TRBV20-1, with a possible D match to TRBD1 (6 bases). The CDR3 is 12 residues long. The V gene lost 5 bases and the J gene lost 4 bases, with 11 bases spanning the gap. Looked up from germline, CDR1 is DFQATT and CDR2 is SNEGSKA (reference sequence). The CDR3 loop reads CSAGGPGTEAFF. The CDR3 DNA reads TGCAGTGCTGGGGGGCCAGGCACTGAAGCTTTCTTT.

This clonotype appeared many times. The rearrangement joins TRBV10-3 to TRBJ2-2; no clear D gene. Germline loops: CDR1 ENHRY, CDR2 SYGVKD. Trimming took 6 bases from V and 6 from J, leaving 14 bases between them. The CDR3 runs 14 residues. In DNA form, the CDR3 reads TGTGCCATCAGCTCTCCGACGGGCGCCGGGGAGCTGTTTTTT. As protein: CAISSPTGAGELFF.

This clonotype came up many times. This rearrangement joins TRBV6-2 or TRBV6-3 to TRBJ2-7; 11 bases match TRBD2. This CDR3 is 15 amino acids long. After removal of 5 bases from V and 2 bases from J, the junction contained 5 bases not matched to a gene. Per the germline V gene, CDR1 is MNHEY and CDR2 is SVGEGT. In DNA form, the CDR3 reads TGTGCCAGCAGTACGGGGACTAGCGGTACCTACGAGCAGTACTTC. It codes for CASSTGTSGTYEQYF.

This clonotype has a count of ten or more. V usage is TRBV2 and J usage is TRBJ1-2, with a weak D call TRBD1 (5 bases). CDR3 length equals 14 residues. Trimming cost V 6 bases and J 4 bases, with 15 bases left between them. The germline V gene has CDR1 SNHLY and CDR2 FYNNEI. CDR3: CASRQTADVYGYTF. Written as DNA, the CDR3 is TGTGCCAGCAGGCAGACAGCTGATGTCTATGGCTACACCTTC.

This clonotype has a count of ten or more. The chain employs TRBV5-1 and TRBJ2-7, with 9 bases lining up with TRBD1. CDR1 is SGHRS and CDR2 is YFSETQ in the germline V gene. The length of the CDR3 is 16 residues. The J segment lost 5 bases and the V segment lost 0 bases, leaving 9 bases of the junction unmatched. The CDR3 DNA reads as TGCGCCAGCAGCTTGGATACAGGGGGCCGGGACCACGAGCAGTACTTC. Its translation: CASSLDTGGRDHEQYF. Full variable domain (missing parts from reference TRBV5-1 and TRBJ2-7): KAGVTQTPRYLIKTRGQQVTLSCSPISGHRSVSWYQQTPGQGLQFLFEYFSETQRNKGNFPGRFSGRQFSNSRSEMNVSTLELGDSALYLCASSLDTGGRDHEQYFGPGTRLTVT.

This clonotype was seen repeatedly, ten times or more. The CDR3 spells CSVDGARGYTF. The CDR3 DNA reads as TGCAGCGTTGACGGCGCTAGAGGCTACACCTTC. The chain uses TRBV29-1 and TRBJ1-2; no definite D call. The CDR3 has 11 residues. Trimming left V 3 bases short and J 8 bases short, with 10 bases between. Germline V lookup: CDR1 SQVTM, CDR2 ANQGSEA.

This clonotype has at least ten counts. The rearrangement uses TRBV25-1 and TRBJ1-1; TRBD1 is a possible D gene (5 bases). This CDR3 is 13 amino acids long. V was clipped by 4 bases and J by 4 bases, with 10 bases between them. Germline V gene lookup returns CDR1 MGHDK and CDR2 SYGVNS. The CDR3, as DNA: TGTGCCAGCAGTGGGGGACCGACCACTGAAGCTTTCTTT. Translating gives CASSGGPTTEAFF.

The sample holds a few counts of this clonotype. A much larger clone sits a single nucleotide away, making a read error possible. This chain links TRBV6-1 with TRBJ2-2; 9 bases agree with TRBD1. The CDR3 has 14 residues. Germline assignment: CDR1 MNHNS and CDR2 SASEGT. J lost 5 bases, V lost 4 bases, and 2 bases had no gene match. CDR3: CASSGTGETGELFF. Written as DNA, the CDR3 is TGTGCCAGCAGTGGGACAGGGGAAACCGGGGAGCTGTTTTTT.

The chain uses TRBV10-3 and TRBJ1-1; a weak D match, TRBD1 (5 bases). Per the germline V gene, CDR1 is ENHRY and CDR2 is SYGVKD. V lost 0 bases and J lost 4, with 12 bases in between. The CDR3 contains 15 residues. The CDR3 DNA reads TGTGCCATCAGTGAGTCACCGGCAAGGGGCACTGAAGCTTTCTTT. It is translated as CAISESPARGTEAFF.